The text below deals with one TCR beta chain. The length of the CDR3 is 14 residues. CDR1 is SGHRS and CDR2 is YFSETQ in the germline V gene. Trimming cost V 3 bases and J 6 bases; bases outside gene matches: 9. This entry belongs to a study of cytomegalovirus exposure and HLA in healthy donors. Generated by immunoSEQ multiplex PCR, the TCRdb table keeps only in-frame clones and is missing some. The table includes 90,000 to 130,000 clones, over 85% detected once. V usage is TRBV5-1 and J usage is TRBJ2-7; 7 bases are a match to TRBD1. The sequence was collected from a woman aged 18-29 years in good health and CMV-seronegative. The sample taken for sequencing was PBMCs. CDR3 loop: CASSSTTGYPEQYF. Written as DNA, the CDR3 is TGCGCCAGCAGCTCAACGACAGGGTATCCCGAGCAGTACTTC.